This T cell receptor (beta chain) was observed in a study of CD8 T cells in Susac syndrome. The study, taken as a whole, reports: The TCR sequencing and HLA analysis in the study involved a relatively small number of individuals, as the study acknowledged.

As for this clonotype: The target antigen is unknown.

From germline, CDR1 is SGHTA and CDR2 FQGNSA. This CDR3 region has 13 residues. V shed 5 bases and J shed 7 bases, with 14 bases lying between them. Random hexamers were used to reverse transcribe roughly 0.5 to 1 ug of RNA. Amplification of the TCR beta CDR3 was carried out by immunoSEQ multiplex PCR, which spanned a total of 54 Vbeta and 13 Jbeta segments. A single record per CDR3 protein comes from TCRdb applying MiXCR to the immunoSEQ multiplex PCR reads. The sample has about 80,000 distinct CDR3 sequences, over 85% seen once; the top ten hold roughly 0.97%. The specimen was CD8+ T cells from PBMCs. The gene calls are TRBV7-2 and TRBJ1-1; D is unresolved. The TCR originated in a human donor with Susac syndrome. The CDR3 DNA reads TGTGCCAGCAGCCCACAACCTCCAGTTGAAGCTTTCTTT. Translation gives CASSPQPPVEAFF.